This record covers a single TCR beta chain. What it binds is unknown. It was with 60 Vbeta and 13 Jbeta primers that the PCR ran. Sequenced by immunoSEQ multiplex PCR; TCRdb stores in-frame clones only, minus some. There are 150,000 or so clones in the sample; 82% occur only once, and around 2% lies in the top ten. The CDR3 is 15 amino acids. V trimming: 2 bases; J trimming: 2 bases; junction bases outside the gene matches: 3. Germline V gives CDR1 SGHRS, CDR2 YFSETQ. The sample comes from a study of cytomegalovirus exposure and HLA in healthy donors. Regarding the study as a whole: A previous analysis found most TCR beta V segments productive roughly 87% or roughly 30% of the time. Near-uniform donor sequencing depth was presumed by presence/absence analyses. The only immune exposure information that was available was CMV serostatus. Association with HLA alleles at 0.05 false discovery rate was found for 16,951 TCR beta sequences in a later analysis.

Sequenced material: PBMCs. This sequence originates from a woman aged 40 to 50 in good health and CMV-seronegative. The chain has TRBV5-1 and TRBJ1-4, with 7 bases identical to TRBD1. Here the CDR3 reads CASSFNRGTNEKLFF. The DNA for the CDR3 is TGCGCCAGCAGCTTCAACAGGGGCACTAATGAAAAACTGTTTTTT.